The T cell receptor (beta chain) described here comes from a study of blood T cell repertoires in COVID-19. In the study overall: Italy, Spain and the United States were the sources of the convalescent and acute COVID-19 samples. Sample material is recorded as cDNA or gDNA derived from T cells, B-cell-depleted T cells, or PBMCs.

Those who participated ranged in age from about 18 to 95 years and resided in about two dozen US areas. Cohorts were determined from participant-reported clinical history. Sequencing was performed with immunoSEQ multiplex PCR; in TCRdb, only in-frame clones are kept and a portion is missing. The table has hundreds of thousands of clones, around four fifths seen once; the top ten hold roughly 4.8%. Sample: PBMCs or T cells enriched from blood (not recorded which). This receptor was taken from a woman in her forties or fifties who had been exposed to COVID-19.

CDR3 in DNA: TGCGCCAGCAGCTTGGACTCGGTCACAGATACGCAGTATTTT. This encodes CASSLDSVTDTQYF. The J gene is TRBJ2-3, the V gene TRBV5-1; D ambiguous. The germline V gene has CDR1 SGHRS and CDR2 YFSETQ. Between the trimmed V and J ends, which lost 0 bases and 2 bases, there was a span of 7 bases. The CDR3 runs to 14 residues.